The clone carrying this T cell receptor (beta chain) appeared a single time. Its specificity is not known. Generated by immunoSEQ multiplex PCR, the TCRdb table keeps only in-frame clones and is missing some. This sample has tens of thousands of clones, with roughly nine tenths found just once. This entry comes from a study of a mutant IDH1 vaccine in newly diagnosed glioma. Study as a whole: The sex distribution of treated patients was approximately 62% male and roughly 40% female, with a mean age of approximately 40 years.

Time point in this sample: week 5, during vaccination. The study gave 300 ug of mutant IDH1 20-mer peptide per vaccine dose, with topical imiquimod. This TCR came from a man in his fifties with glioma. The source material was PBMCs, sampled from a glioma patient whose treatment included an IDH1 peptide vaccine.

CDR3 in DNA: TGCGCCAGCAGCCAAGACAGTAACTCTGGAAACACCATATATTTT. Protein sequence: CASSQDSNSGNTIYF. The rearrangement joins TRBV4-1 to TRBJ1-3; D is unresolved. V was clipped by 0 bases and J by 0 bases, with 6 bases between them. There are 15 residues in the CDR3. The germline gives CDR1 MGHRA, CDR2 YSYEKL.